Listed below are T cell receptor beta chains from one sample, sequenced in a study of cytomegalovirus exposure and HLA in healthy donors. Sequencing was performed with immunoSEQ multiplex PCR; in TCRdb, only in-frame clones are kept and a portion is missing. Here the sample spans over 100,000 clones, around 77% being singletons. The material sequenced was PBMCs. These receptor sequences come from a man aged 30 to 45 in good health and CMV-seronegative. Each CDR3 is given with its conserved first and last residue. D genes are given only for firm matches. Clone sizes are given selectively: once, few, many, or a class where the clone is expanded.

>TRBJ2-7|NA|NA|TRBV4-1
TGCGCCAGCAGCCAAGATCAAAGAGATTACGAGCAGTACTTC
CASSQDQRDYEQYF
>TRBJ1-5|TRBD1|NA|TRBV9
TGTGCCAGCAGCGTAGGGTGGGGACAGCAGCCCCAGCATTTT
CASSVGWGQQPQHF
>TRBJ2-1|TRBD2|NA|TRBV5-1
TGCGCCAGCAGCCCCAGAGGCGGGGGGGCTAGCTCCTACAATGAGCAGTTCTTC
CASSPRGGGASSYNEQFF
>TRBJ1-5|NA|NA|TRBV6-6
TGTGCCAGCAGTTACGGGGGGAATCAGCCCCAGCATTTT
CASSYGGNQPQHF
>TRBJ1-5|NA|NA|TRBV6-1
TGTGCCAGCAGTGGACCGAGGGGGTCGGGCAATCAGCCCCAGCATTTT
CASSGPRGSGNQPQHF
>TRBJ2-7|NA|NA|TRBV10-2
TGCGCCAGCAGTGAGTCAGGCAGGGACGAGCAGTACTTC
CASSESGRDEQYF
>TRBJ2-5|TRBD1|NA|TRBV10-3
TGTGCCATCGCCTCGGACAGGGAAGCTCAAGAGACCCAGTACTTC
CAIASDREAQETQYF
>TRBJ2-3|TRBD1|NA|TRBV7-2
TGTGCCAGCAGCTTAGGACAGGGAGATACGCAGTATTTT
CASSLGQGDTQYF
>TRBJ2-2|NA|NA|TRBV5-1
TGCGCCAGCAGCTTGCTGGGGCATGACACCGGGGAGCTGTTTTTT
CASSLLGHDTGELFF
>TRBJ1-1|NA|NA|TRBV19
TGTGCCAGTAGTACCGGGGGTCAACACACTGAAGCTTTCTTT
CASSTGGQHTEAFF
>TRBJ2-5|NA|NA|TRBV5-4
TGTGCCAGCAGCCGGGACTTAACCACGGAGACCCAGTACTTC
CASSRDLTTETQYF
>TRBJ1-5|NA|NA|TRBV6-1
TGTGCCAGCAGTGATGGGGGGGGTGGGAATCAGCCCCAGCATTTT
CASSDGGGGNQPQHF
>TRBJ2-3|TRBD1|once|TRBV5-4
TGTGCCAGCAGCAGGAGACAGGGGACAGATACGCAGTATTTT
CASSRRQGTDTQYF
>TRBJ2-7|TRBD1|NA|TRBV7-9
TGTGCCAGCAGCCCGGGACAGGGGGCCCACGAGCAGTACTTC
CASSPGQGAHEQYF
>TRBJ2-3|NA|NA|TRBV28
TGTGCCAGCAGTTCCCGGAGCCCTAATCGGTATTTT
CASSSRSPNRYF
>TRBJ2-7|TRBD1|NA|TRBV11-2
TGTGCCAGCAGCGCCAGGGGGAGAGAGCAGTACTTC
CASSARGREQYF
>TRBJ1-5|NA|NA|TRBV7-2
TGTGCCAGCAGCTTAGCGGTTTGGCAGTCTAGCAATCAGCCCCAGCATTTT
CASSLAVWQSSNQPQHF
>TRBJ2-7|TRBD2|NA|TRBV27
TGTGCCAGCAGTGGCTTGGGCGGGGGTAACTCCTACGAGCAGTACTTC
CASSGLGGGNSYEQYF
>TRBJ2-4|NA|NA|TRBV15
TGTGCCACCAGCAGAGATCACTCAGTATCTAGAACCAAAAACATTCAGTACTTC
CATSRDHSVSRTKNIQYF
>TRBJ2-7|TRBD2|NA|TRBV7-2
TGTGCCAGCAGCTTTCCCGCTTGGCGGGAGGGCTACGAGCAGTACTTC
CASSFPAWREGYEQYF
>TRBJ1-5|TRBD1|NA|TRBV28
TGTGCCAGCAGTCGGACAGGGGGGATCAATCAGCCCCAGCATTTT
CASSRTGGINQPQHF
>TRBJ2-7|TRBD2|NA|TRBV30
TGTGCCTGGAGTGGCCCAACTAGCGGGAGCAGTGAGCAGTACTTC
CAWSGPTSGSSEQYF
>TRBJ1-4|TRBD1|NA|TRBV29-1
TGCAGCGCGTTGACAGGGGGGAATGAAAAACTGTTTTTT
CSALTGGNEKLFF
>TRBJ1-3|NA|NA|TRBV10-3
TGTGCCACATCTGGGGCCCCTGGAAACACCATATATTTT
CATSGAPGNTIYF
>TRBJ2-3|NA|NA|TRBV7-8
TGTGCCAGCAGCTTATTCTCCCAAGCGTCCACAGATACGCAGTATTTT
CASSLFSQASTDTQYF
>TRBJ1-1|NA|NA|TRBV29-1
TGCAGCGTGAGACTGGGGGGTAGGGAAGCTTTCTTT
CSVRLGGREAFF
>TRBJ1-1|NA|NA|TRBV13
TGTGCCAGCAGCCCCCGGGGCACTTTAGCGGTGAACACTGAAGCTTTCTTT
CASSPRGTLAVNTEAFF
>TRBJ2-7|TRBD2|NA|TRBV7-8
TGTGCCAGCAGCCAAAATTTGGCTAGCGGGAGTGCCTACGAGCAGTACTTC
CASSQNLASGSAYEQYF